This T cell receptor beta chain came from a study of radiation and T cells in renal cell carcinoma. On the study more broadly: Nephrectomy followed 15 Gy stereotactic body radiation by 4 weeks. Overall study findings and caveats: From baseline, blood top tumor clonotypes peaked at 2 weeks post-radiation.

Time point meaning: baseline pretreatment blood. Treatment in this sample: 15 Gy SBRT to primary tumor, nephrectomy 4 weeks later. This renal cell carcinoma was of the clear cell type. A note on this clone: Its antigen is as yet unknown.

Some clones are missing from TCRdb's copy, which holds only in-frame ones; the method was immunoSEQ multiplex PCR. The sample holds under 65,000 clones, roughly 79% seen once. This clonotype was obtained from a man in his sixties with renal cell carcinoma. Sequences were derived from blood, sampled from a patient whose treatment included radiotherapy and nephrectomy.

The CDR3 loop reads CASSAPGTRSSTDTQYF. CDR3 sequence (DNA): TGTGCCAGCAGTGCTCCGGGGACTCGTTCTAGCACAGATACGCAGTATTTT. The rearrangement links TRBV28 to TRBJ2-3; D might be TRBD2 (6 bases). Deletions cut 5 bases from V and 0 bases from J, with 18 bases between. CDR1 is MDHEN and CDR2 is SYDVKM in the germline V gene. The CDR3 contains 17 residues.